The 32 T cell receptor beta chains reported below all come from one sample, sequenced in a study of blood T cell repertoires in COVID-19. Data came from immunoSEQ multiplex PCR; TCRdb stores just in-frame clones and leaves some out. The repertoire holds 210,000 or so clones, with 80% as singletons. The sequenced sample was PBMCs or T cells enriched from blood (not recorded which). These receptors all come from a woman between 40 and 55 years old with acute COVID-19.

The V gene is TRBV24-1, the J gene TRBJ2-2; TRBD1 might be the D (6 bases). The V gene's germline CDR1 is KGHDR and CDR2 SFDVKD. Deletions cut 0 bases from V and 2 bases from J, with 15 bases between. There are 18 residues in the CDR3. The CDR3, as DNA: TGTGCCACCAGTGATTTGCAGGGGCAGGGTATTAACACCGGGGAGCTGTTTTTT. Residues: CATSDLQGQGINTGELFF.

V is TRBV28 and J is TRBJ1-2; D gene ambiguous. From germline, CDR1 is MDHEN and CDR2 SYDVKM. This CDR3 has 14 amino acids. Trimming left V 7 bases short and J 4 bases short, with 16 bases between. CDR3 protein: CASMAGLVGYGYTF. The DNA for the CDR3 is TGTGCCAGCATGGCAGGATTGGTGGGCTATGGCTACACCTTC.

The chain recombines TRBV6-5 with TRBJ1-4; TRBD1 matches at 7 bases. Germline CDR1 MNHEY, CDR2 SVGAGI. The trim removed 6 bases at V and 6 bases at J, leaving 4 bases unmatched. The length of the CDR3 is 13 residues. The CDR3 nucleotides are TGTGCCAGCAGAACAGGGGAGCATGAAAAACTGTTTTTT. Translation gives CASRTGEHEKLFF.

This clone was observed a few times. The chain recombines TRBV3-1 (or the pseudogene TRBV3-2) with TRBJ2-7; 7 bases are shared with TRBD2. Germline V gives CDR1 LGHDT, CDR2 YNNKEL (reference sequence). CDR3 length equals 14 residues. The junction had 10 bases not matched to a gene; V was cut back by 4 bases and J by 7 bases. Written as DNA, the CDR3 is TGTGCCAGCAGCCCCTTCCCGGGAGCGGGGGAGCAGTACTTC. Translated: CASSPFPGAGEQYF.

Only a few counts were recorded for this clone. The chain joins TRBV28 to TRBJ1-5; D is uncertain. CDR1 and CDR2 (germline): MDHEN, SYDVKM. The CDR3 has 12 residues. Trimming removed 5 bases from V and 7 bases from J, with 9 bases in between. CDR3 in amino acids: CASSNFRQPQHF. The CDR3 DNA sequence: TGTGCCAGCAGTAACTTCCGGCAGCCCCAGCATTTT. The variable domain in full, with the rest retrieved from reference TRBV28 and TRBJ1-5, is DVKVTQSSRYLVKRTGEKVFLECVQDMDHENMFWYRQDPGLGLRLIYFSYDVKMKEKGDIPEGYSVSREKKERFSLILESASTNQTSMYLCASSNFRQPQHFGDGTRLSIL.

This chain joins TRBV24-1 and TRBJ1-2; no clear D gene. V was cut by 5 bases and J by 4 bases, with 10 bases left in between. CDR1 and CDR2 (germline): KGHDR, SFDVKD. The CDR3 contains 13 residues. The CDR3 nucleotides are TGTGCCACCAGTGTTGGGGAGAGCTATGGCTACACCTTC. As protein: CATSVGESYGYTF.

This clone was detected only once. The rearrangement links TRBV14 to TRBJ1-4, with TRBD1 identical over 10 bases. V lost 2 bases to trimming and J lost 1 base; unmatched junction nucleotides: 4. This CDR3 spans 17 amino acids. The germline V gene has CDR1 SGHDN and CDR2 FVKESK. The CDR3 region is CASSQRTGGRTNEKLFF. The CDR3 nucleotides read TGTGCCAGCAGCCAAAGGACAGGGGGTCGAACTAATGAAAAACTGTTTTTT.

CDR3 sequence: CASSQESTVAGNTIYF. CDR3 nucleotides: TGCGCCAGCAGCCAAGAGAGTACGGTTGCTGGAAACACCATATATTTT. The chain is built from TRBV4-1 and TRBJ1-3; unclear D gene. The germline gives CDR1 MGHRA, CDR2 YSYEKL. Trimming removed 0 bases at V and 2 bases at J, with 11 bases between. The CDR3 has 16 residues.

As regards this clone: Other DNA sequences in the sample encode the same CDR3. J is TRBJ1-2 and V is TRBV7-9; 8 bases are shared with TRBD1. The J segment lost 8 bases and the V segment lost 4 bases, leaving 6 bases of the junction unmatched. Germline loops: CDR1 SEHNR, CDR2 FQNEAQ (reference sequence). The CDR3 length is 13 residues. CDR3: CASSSGQGYGYTF. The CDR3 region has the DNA TGTGCCAGCAGCTCCGGACAGGGTTACGGCTACACCTTC.

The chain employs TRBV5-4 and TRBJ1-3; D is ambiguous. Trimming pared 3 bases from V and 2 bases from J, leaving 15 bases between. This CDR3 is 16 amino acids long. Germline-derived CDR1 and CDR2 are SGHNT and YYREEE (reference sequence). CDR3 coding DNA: TGTGCCAGCAGCTACGATCCGTTAGGAGCTGGAAACACCATATATTTT. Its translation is CASSYDPLGAGNTIYF.

Here the CDR3 reads CATGWGGNEQYF. CDR3 nucleotides: TGTGCCACCGGTTGGGGGGGGAACGAGCAGTACTTC. The chain uses TRBV15 and TRBJ2-7, with 7 positions matching TRBD2. The CDR3 is made up of 12 amino acids. Germline V gene data show CDR1 as LNHNV and CDR2 as YYDKDF (reference sequence). V was pared by 8 bases and J by 5 bases, with 6 bases of the junction left unmatched.

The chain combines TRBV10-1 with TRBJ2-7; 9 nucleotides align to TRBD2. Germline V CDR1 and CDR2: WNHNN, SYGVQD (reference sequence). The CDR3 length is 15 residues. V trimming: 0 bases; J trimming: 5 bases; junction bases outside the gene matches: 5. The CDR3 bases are TGCGCCAGCAGTGAGTCAAGCGGGGGGATCGACGAGCAGTACTTC. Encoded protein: CASSESSGGIDEQYF.

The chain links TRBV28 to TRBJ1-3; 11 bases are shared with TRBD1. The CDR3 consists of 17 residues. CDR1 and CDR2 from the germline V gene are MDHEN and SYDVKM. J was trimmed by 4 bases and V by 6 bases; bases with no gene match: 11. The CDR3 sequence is CASSPRTGGRVGNTIYF. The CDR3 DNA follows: TGTGCCAGCAGCCCCCGGACAGGGGGCCGAGTCGGAAACACCATATATTTT. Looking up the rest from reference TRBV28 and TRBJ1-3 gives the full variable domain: DVKVTQSSRYLVKRTGEKVFLECVQDMDHENMFWYRQDPGLGLRLIYFSYDVKMKEKGDIPEGYSVSREKKERFSLILESASTNQTSMYLCASSPRTGGRVGNTIYFGEGSWLTVV.

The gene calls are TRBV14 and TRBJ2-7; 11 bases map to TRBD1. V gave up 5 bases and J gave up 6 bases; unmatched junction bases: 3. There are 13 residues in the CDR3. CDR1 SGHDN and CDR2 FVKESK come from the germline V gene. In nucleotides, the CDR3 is TGTGCCAGCAGCGCCGGGACAGGGGGCGAGCAGTACTTC. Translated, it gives CASSAGTGGEQYF.

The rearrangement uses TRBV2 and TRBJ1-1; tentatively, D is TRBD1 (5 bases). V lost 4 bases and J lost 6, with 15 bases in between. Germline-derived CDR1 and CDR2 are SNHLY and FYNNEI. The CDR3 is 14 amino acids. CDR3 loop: CASSARAGRAEAFF. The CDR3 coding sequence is TGTGCCAGCAGTGCCCGGGCGGGGCGGGCTGAAGCTTTCTTT.

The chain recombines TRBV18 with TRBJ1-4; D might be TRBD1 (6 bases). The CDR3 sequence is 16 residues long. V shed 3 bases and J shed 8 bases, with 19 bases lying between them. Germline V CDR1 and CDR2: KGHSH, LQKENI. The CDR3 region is CASSPGVAGEGEKLFF. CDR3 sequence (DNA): TGTGCCAGCTCACCGGGCGTGGCAGGGGAGGGCGAAAAACTGTTTTTT.

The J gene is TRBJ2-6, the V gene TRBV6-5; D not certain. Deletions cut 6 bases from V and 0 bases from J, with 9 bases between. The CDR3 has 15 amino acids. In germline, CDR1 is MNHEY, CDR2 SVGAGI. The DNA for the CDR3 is TGTGCCAGCAGGCCACAGAGCTCTGGGGCCAACGTCCTGACTTTC. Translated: CASRPQSSGANVLTF.

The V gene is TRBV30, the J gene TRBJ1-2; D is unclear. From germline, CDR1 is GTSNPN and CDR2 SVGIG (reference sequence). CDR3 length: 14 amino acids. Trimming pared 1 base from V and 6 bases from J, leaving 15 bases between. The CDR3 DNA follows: TGTGCCTGGAGTGAGCCTCGCAAGTCGCATGGCTACACCTTC. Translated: CAWSEPRKSHGYTF.

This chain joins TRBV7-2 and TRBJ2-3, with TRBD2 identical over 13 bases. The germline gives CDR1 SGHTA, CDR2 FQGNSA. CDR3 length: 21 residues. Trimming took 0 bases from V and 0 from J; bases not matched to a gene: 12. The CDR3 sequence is CASSLAPGGLAGRRSTDTQYF. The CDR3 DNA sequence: TGTGCCAGCAGCTTAGCGCCGGGGGGACTAGCGGGGCGCCGTAGCACAGATACGCAGTATTTT.

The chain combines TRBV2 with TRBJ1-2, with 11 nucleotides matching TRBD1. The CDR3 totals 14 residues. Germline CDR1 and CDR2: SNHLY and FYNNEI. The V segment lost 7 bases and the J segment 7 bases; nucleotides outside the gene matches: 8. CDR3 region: CASTSHGTGGGYTF. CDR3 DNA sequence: TGTGCCAGCACCAGTCACGGGACAGGGGGTGGCTACACCTTC.

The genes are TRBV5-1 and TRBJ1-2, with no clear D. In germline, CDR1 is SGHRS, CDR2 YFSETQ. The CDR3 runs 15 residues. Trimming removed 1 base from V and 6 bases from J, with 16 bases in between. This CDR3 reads CASSLITEGFDGYTF. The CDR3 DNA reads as TGCGCCAGCAGCTTGATAACAGAAGGTTTCGATGGCTACACCTTC.

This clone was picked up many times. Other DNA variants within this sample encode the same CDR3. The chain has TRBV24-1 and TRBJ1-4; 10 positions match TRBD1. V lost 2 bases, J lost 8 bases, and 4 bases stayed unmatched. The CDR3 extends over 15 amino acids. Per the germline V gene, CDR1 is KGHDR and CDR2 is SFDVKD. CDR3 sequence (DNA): TGTGCCACCAGTGATTCGGGACAGGGGAGCGAAAAACTGTTTTTT. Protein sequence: CATSDSGQGSEKLFF.

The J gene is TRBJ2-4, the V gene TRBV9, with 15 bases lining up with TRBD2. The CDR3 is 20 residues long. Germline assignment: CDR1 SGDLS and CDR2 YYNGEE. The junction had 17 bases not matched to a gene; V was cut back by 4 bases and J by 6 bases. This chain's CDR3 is CASSPGLAGGNPLNINIQYF. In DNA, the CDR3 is TGTGCCAGCAGCCCGGGACTAGCGGGGGGAAACCCATTAAACATAAACATTCAGTACTTC.

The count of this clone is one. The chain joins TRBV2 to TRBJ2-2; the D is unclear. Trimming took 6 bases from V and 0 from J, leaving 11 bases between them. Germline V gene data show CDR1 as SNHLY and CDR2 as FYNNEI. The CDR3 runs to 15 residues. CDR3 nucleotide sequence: TGTGCCAGCAGCCCCCTTTCCGCGAACACCGGGGAGCTGTTTTTT. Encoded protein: CASSPLSANTGELFF.

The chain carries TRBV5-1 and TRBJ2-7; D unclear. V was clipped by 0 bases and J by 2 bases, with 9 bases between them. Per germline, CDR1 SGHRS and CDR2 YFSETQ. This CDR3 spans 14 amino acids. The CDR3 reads CASSLVAYTYEQYF. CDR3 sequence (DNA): TGCGCCAGCAGCTTGGTGGCATACACCTACGAGCAGTACTTC.

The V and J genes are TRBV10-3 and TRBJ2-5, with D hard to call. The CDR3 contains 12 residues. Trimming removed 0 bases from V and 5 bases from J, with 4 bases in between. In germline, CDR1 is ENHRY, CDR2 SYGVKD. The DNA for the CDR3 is TGTGCCATCAGTGAGTCATCGGAGACCCAGTACTTC. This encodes CAISESSETQYF.

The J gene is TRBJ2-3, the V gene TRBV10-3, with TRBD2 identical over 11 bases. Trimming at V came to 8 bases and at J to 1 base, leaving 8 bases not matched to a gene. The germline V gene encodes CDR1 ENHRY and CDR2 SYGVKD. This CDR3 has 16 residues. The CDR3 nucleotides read TGTGCCATCGGGTTTAGCGGGGGGGCAGGCACAGATACGCAGTATTTT. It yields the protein CAIGFSGGAGTDTQYF.

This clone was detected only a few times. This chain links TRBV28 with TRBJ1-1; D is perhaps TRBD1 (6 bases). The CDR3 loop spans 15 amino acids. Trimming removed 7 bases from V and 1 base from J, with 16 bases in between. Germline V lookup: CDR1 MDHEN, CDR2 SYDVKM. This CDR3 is CASIEGGVGNTEAFF. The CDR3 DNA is TGTGCCAGCATCGAAGGGGGGGTTGGGAACACTGAAGCTTTCTTT.

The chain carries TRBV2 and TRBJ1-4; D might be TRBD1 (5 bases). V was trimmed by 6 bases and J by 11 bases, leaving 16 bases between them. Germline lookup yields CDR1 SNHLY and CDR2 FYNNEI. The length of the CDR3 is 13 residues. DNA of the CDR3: TGTGCCAGCAGCGGGACGTTGGGGGGGAAACTGTTTTTT. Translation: CASSGTLGGKLFF.

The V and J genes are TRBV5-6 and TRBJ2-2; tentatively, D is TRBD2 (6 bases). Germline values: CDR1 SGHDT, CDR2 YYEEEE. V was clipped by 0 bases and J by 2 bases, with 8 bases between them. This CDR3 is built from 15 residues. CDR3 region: CASSLGRDNTGELFF. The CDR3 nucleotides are TGTGCCAGCAGCTTGGGGCGGGACAACACCGGGGAGCTGTTTTTT.

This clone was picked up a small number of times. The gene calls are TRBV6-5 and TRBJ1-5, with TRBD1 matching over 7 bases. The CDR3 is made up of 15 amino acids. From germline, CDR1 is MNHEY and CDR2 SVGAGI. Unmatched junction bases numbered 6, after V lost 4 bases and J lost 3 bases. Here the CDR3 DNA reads TGTGCCAGCAGTTCTCGGGACAGCTTCAATCAGCCCCAGCATTTT. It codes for CASSSRDSFNQPQHF.

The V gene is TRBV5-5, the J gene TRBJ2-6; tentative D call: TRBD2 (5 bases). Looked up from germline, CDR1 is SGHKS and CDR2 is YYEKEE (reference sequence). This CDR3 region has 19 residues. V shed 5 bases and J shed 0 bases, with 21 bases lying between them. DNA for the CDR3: TGTGCCAGCAGGACCGAGGGATTAACCTCCAGCTCTGGGGCCAACGTCCTGACTTTC. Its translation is CASRTEGLTSSSGANVLTF.